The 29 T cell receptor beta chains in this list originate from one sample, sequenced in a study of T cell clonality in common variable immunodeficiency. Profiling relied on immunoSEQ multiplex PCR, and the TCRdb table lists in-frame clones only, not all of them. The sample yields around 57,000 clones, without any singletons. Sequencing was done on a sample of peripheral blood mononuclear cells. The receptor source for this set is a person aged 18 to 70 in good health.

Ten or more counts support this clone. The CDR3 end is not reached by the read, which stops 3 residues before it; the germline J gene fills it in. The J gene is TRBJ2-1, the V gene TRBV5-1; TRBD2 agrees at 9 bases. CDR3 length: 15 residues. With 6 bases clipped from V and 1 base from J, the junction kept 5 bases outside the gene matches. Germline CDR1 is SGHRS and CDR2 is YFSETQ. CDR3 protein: CASIPAGGSYNEQFF. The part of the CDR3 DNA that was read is TGCGCCAGCATCCCCGCGGGAGGGTCCTACAATGAG.

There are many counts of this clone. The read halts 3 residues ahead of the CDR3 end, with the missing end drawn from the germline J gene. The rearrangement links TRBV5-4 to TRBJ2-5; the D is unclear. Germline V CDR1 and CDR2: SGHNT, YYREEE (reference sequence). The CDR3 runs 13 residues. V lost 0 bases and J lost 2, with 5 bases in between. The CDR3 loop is CASSLETQETQYF. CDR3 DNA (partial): TGTGCCAGCAGCTTGGAAACTCAAGAGACC.

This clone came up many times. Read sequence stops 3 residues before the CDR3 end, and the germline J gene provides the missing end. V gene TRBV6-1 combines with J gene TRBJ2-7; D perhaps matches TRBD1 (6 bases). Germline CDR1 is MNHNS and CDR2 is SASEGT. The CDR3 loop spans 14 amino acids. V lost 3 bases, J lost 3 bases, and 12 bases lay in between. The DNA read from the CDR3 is TGTGCCAGCAGTGATAGGGGACAAAACTACGAG. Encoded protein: CASSDRGQNYE. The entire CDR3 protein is CASSDRGQNYEQYF.

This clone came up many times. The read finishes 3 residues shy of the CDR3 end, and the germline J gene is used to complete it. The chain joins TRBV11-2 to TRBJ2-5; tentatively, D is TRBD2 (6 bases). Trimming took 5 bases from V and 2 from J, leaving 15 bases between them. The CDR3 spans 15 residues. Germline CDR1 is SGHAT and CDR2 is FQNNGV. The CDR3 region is CASSGRQAGQETQYF. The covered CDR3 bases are TGTGCCAGCAGCGGGCGTCAGGCGGGACAAGAGACC. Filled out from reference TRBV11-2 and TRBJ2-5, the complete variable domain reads EAGVAQSPRYKIIEKRQSVAFWCNPISGHATLYWYQQILGQGPKLLIQFQNNGVVDDSQLPKDRFSAERLKGVDSTLKIQPAKLEDSAVYLCASSGRQAGQETQYFGPGTRLLVL.

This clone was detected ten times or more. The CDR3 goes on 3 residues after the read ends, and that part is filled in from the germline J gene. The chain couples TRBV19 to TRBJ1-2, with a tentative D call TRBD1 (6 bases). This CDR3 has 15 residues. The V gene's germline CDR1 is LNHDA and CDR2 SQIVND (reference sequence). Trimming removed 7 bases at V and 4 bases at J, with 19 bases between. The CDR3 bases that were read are TGTGCCAGTAACCTAGGAGGGGGTCATACCTATGGC. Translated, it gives CASNLGGGHTYG. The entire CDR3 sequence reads CASNLGGGHTYGYTF.

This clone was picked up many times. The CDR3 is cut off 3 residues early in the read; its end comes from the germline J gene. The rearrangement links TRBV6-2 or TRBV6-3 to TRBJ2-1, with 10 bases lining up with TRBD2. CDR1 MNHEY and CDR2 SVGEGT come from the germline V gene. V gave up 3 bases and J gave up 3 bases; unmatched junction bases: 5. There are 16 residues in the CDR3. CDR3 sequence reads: CASSYGLAANYNEQFF. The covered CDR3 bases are TGTGCCAGCAGTTATGGACTAGCGGCGAACTACAATGAG.

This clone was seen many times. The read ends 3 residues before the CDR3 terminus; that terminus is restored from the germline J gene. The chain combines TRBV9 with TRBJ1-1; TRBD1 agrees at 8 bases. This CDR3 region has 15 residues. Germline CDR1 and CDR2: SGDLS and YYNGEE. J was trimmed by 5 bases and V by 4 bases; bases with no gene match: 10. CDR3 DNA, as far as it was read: TGTGCCAGCAGCTTGTTGACAGGGGCGGGGACTGAA. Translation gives CASSLLTGAGTE. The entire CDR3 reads CASSLLTGAGTEAFF.

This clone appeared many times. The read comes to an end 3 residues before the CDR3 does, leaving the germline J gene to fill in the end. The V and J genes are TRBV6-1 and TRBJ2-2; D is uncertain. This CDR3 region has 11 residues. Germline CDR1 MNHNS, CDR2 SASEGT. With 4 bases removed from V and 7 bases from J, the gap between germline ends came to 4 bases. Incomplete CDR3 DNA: TGTGCCAGCAGTGCCTTCGGGGAG. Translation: CASSAFGE. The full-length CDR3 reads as CASSAFGELFF.

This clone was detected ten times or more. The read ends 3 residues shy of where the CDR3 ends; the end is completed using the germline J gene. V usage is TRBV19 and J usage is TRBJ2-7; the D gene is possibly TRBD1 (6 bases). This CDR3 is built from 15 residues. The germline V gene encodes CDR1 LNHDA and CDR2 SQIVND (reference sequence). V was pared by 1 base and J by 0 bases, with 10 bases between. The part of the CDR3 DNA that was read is TGTGCCAGTAGTATAGCGCACAGGGCCTCCTACGAG. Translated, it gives CASSIAHRASYE. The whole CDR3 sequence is CASSIAHRASYEQYF.

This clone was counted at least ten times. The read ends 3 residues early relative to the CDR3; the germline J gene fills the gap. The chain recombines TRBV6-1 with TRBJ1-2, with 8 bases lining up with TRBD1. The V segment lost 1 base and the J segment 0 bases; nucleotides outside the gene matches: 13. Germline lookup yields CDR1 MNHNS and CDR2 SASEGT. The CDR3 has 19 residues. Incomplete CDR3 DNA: TGTGCCAGCAGTGAAGGATTTTGGACAGGGCATAGGACTAACTATGGC. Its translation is CASSEGFWTGHRTNYG. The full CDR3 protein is CASSEGFWTGHRTNYGYTF.

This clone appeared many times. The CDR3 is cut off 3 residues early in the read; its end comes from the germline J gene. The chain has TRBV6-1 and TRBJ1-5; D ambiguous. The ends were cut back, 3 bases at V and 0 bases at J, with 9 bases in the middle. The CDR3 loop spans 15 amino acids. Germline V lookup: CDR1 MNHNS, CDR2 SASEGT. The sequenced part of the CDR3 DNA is TGTGCCAGCAGTGAGAGGCCAACTAGCAATCAGCCC. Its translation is CASSERPTSNQP. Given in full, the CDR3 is CASSERPTSNQPQHF.

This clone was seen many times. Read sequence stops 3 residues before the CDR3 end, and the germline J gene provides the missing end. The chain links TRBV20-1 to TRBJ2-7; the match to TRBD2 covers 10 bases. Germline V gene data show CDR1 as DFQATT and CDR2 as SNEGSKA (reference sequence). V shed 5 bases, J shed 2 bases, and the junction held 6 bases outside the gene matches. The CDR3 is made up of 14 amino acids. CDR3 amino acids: CSASRTSGTYEQYF. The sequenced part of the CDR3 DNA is TGCAGTGCTTCCCGGACTAGCGGAACCTACGAG.

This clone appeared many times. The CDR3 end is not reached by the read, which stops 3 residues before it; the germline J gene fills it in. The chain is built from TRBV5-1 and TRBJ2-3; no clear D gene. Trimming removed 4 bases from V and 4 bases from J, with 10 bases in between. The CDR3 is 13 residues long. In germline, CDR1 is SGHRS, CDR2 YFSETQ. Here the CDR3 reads CASSLESADTQYF. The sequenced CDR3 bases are TGCGCCAGCAGCCTGGAAAGCGCAGATACG.

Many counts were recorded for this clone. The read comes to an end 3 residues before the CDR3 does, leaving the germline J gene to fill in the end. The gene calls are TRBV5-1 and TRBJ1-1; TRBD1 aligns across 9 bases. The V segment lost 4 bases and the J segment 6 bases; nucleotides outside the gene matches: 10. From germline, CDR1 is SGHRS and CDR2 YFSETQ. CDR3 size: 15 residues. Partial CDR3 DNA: TGCGCCAGCAGCCAAGGACAGGGGTCGGGCGCTGAA. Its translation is CASSQGQGSGAE. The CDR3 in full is CASSQGQGSGAEAFF.

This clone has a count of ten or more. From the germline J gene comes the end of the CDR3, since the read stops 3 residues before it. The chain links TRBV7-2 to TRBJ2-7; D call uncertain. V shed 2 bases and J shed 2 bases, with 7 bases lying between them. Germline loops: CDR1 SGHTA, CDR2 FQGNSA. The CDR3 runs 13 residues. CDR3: CASSLSQTYEQYF. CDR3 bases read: TGTGCCAGCAGCTTAAGTCAGACCTACGAG.

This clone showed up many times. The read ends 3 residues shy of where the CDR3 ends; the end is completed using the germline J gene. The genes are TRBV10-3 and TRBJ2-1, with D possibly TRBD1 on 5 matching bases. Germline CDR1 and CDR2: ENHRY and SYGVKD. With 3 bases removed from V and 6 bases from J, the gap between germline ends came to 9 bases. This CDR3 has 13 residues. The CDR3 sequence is CAISEAGINEQFF. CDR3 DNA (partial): TGTGCCATCAGTGAAGCAGGGATCAATGAG.

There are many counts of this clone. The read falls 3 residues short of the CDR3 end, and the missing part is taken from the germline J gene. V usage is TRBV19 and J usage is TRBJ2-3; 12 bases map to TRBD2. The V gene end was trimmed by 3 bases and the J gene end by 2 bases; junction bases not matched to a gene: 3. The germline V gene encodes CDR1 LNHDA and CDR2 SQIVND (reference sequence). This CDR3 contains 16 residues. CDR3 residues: CASSMTSGSITDTQYF. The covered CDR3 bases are TGTGCCAGTAGTATGACTAGCGGGAGTATCACAGATACG.

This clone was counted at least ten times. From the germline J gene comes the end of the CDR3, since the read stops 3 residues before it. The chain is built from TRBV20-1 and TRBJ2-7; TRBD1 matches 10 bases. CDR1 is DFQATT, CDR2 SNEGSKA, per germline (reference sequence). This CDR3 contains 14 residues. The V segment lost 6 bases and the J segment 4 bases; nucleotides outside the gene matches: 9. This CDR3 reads CSALTGTGDYEQYF. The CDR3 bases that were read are TGCAGTGCCCTTACCGGGACAGGGGATTACGAG.

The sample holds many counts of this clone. The CDR3 spells CASLGDIGSPLHF. The sequenced CDR3 bases are TGTGCCAGCCTGGGGGACATTGGATCACCC. The chain combines TRBV2 with TRBJ1-6, with D tentatively TRBD1 (6 bases). The read terminates 3 residues ahead of where the CDR3 ends, so the germline J gene completes it. CDR3 length: 13 residues. Germline CDR1 SNHLY, CDR2 FYNNEI. Trimming removed 8 bases from V and 10 bases from J, with 15 bases in between.

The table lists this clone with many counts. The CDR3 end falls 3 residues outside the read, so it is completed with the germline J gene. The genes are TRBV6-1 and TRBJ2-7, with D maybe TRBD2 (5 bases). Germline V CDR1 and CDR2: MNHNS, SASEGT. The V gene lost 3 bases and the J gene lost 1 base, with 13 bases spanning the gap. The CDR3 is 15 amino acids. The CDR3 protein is CASSDRGGPSYEQYF. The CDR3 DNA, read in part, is TGTGCCAGCAGTGACCGAGGCGGGCCTTCCTACGAG.

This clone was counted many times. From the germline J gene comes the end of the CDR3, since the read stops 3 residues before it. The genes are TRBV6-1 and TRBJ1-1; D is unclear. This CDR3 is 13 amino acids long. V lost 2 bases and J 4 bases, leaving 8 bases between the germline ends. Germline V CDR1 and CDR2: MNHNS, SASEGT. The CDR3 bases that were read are TGTGCCAGCAGTGAACAGATCTCCACTGAA. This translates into CASSEQISTE. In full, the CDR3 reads CASSEQISTEAFF.

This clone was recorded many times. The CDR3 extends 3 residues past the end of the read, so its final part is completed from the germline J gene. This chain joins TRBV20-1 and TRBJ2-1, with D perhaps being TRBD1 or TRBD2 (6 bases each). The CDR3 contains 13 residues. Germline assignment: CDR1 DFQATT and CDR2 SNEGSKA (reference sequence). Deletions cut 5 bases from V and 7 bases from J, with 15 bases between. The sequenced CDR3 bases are TGCAGTGCTGGAAGGGGGAGGAAGAATGAG. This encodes CSAGRGRKNE. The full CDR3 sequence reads CSAGRGRKNEQFF.

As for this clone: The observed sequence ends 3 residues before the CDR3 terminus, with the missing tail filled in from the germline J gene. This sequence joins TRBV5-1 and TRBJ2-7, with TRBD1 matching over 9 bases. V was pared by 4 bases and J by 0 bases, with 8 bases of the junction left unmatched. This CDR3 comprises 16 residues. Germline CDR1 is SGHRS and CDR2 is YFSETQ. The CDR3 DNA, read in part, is TGCGCCAGCAGCCCAGAGGGGACAGGGAGCTCCTACGAG. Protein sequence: CASSPEGTGSSYE. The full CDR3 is CASSPEGTGSSYEQYF. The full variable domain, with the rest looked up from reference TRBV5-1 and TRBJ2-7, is KAGVTQTPRYLIKTRGQQVTLSCSPISGHRSVSWYQQTPGQGLQFLFEYFSETQRNKGNFPGRFSGRQFSNSRSEMNVSTLELGDSALYLCASSPEGTGSSYEQYFGPGTRLTVT.

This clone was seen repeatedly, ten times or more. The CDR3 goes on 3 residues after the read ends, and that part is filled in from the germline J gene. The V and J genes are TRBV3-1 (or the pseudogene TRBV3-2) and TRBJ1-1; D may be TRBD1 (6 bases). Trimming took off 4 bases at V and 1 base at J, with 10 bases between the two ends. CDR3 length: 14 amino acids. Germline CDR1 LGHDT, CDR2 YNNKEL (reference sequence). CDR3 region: CASSRGGANTEAFF. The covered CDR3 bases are TGTGCCAGCAGCCGTGGGGGCGCGAACACTGAA.

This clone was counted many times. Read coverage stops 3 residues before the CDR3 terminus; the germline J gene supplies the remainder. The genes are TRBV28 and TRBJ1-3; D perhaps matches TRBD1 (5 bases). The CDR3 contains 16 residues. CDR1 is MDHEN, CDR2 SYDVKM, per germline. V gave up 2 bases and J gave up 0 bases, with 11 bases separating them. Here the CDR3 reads CASSLPGLNSGNTIYF. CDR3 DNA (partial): TGTGCCAGCAGTTTACCGGGACTGAACTCTGGAAACACC.

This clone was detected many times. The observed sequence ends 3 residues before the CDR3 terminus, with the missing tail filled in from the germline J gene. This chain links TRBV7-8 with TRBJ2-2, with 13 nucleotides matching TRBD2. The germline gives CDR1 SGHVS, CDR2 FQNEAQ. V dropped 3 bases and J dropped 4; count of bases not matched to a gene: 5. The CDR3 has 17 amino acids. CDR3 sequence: CASSFGTSGTSTGELFF. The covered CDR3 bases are TGTGCCAGCAGCTTTGGGACTAGCGGGACCAGCACCGGGGAG.

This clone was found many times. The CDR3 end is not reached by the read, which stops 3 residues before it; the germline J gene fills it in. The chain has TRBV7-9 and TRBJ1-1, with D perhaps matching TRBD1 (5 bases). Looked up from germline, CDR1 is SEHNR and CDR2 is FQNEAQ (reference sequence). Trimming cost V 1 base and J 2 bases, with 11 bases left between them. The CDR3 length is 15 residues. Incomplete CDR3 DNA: TGTGCCAGCAGCTTAGTGGGGCAGGGTAACACTGAA. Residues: CASSLVGQGNTE. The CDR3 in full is CASSLVGQGNTEAFF.

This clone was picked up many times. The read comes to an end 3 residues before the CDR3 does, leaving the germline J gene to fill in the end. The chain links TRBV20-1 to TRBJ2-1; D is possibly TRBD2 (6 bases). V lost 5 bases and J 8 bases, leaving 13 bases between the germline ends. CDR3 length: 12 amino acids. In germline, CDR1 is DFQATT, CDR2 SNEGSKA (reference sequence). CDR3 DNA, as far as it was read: TGCAGTGCTTTCCCGGGACTCGATGAG. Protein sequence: CSAFPGLDE. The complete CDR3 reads CSAFPGLDEQFF.

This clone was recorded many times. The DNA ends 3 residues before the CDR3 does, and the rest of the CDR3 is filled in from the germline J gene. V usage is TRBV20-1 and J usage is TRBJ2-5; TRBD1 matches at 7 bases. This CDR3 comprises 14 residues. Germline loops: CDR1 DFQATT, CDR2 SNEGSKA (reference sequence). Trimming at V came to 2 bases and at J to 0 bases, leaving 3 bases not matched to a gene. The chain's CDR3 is CSARPTGDQETQYF. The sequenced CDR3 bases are TGCAGTGCTAGACCCACAGGGGACCAAGAGACC.